The T cell receptor beta chain described here comes from a study of blood T cell repertoires in COVID-19. The wider study: PBMCs, B-cell-depleted T cells, or T cells provided the cDNA or gDNA that made up the material.

Source study methods: Using reference gene primer amplification, nucleated cell counts were estimated. The method was immunoSEQ multiplex PCR; TCRdb's version includes in-frame clones alone and lacks a portion of them. The V and J calls and clone size come from that table; D and trimming were worked out from the DNA. The sample yields about 160,000 clones, about 91% seen once. V was trimmed by 1 base and J by 8 bases, leaving 10 bases between them. The germline V gene has CDR1 LGHNA and CDR2 YNFKEQ. The CDR3 has 13 residues. What was sequenced was peripheral blood. The TCR was taken from an older woman who had recovered from COVID-19. J is TRBJ2-3 and V is TRBV4-2; TRBD2 might be the D (5 bases). Here the CDR3 DNA reads TGTGCCAGCAGCCAAGTACTAGTTAGTACGCAGTATTTT. Protein: CASSQVLVSTQYF.